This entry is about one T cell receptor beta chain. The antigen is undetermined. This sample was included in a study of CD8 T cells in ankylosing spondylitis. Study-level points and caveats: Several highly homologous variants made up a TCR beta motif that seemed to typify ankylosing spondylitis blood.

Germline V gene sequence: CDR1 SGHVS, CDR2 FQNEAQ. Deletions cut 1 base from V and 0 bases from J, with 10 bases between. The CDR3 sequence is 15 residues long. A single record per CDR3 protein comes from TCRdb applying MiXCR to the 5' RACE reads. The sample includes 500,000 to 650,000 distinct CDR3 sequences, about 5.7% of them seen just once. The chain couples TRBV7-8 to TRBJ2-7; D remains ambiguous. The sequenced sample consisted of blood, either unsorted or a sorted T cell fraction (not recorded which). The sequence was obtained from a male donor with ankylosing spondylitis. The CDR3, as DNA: TGTGCCAGCAGCTTAGGTTTATCAGCCTCCTACGAGCAGTACTTC. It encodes CASSLGLSASYEQYF. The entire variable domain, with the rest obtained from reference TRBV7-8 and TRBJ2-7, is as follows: GAGVSQSPRYKVAKRGQDVALRCDPISGHVSLFWYQQALGQGPEFLTYFQNEAQLDKSGLPSDRFFAERPEGSVSTLKIQRTQQEDSAVYLCASSLGLSASYEQYFGPGTRLTVT.